These T cell receptor beta chains were read from a single sample in a study of cytomegalovirus exposure and HLA in healthy donors. Libraries were prepared by immunoSEQ multiplex PCR; TCRdb keeps only in-frame clonotypes and omits some of them. The repertoire holds about 200,000 clones, with roughly 84% as singletons. Material for sequencing was PBMCs. The receptors derive from a man over 45 in good health and CMV-seronegative. Each CDR3 is given with its conserved first and last residue. D genes are given only for firm matches. Size tells how often a clone was seen (once, few, many) or the class of an expanded clone, and some rows leave it out.

TRBJ2-7,16,TRBV5-5,once,TRBD2,TGTGCCAGCAGCCCCCCGGGACTAGCGGGAGCCTACGAGCAGTACTTC,CASSPPGLAGAYEQYF
TRBJ1-1,15,TRBV6-6,.,.,TGTGCCAGCATCATAAGGGAGGGCGCGGGTACTGAAGCTTTCTTT,CASIIREGAGTEAFF
TRBJ2-3,15,TRBV28,.,TRBD2,TGTGCCAGCAGGCTTAGCGGGAGGGCCGGAGATACGCAGTATTTT,CASRLSGRAGDTQYF
TRBJ2-3,13,TRBV6-5,.,.,TGTGCCAGCAGTTACTCCCGCACAGCGGCACAATATTTT,CASSYSRTAAQYF
TRBJ2-3,15,TRBV11-2,.,.,TGTGCCAGCAGCTTAGGTTACGGGTGGGCAGATACGCAGTATTTT,CASSLGYGWADTQYF
TRBJ2-5,17,TRBV12-2,.,.,TGTGCAAGTCGCCCCCGAGTAAGCGGGAGAGGCGAAGAGACCCAGTACTTC,CASRPRVSGRGEETQYF
TRBJ2-3,18,TRBV14,.,TRBD1,TGTGCCAGCAGCCGGAGGACAGGGGTTTATAGGAGCACAGATACGCAGTATTTT,CASSRRTGVYRSTDTQYF
TRBJ1-1,17,TRBV19,once,TRBD1,TGTGCCAGTAGCCCGGACAGGTATAGACCGTCGAACACTGAAGCTTTCTTT,CASSPDRYRPSNTEAFF
TRBJ1-5,15,TRBV28,.,TRBD1,TGTGCCAGCAGTTTAGTTGCAGGGGGCCAGCAGCCCCAGCATTTT,CASSLVAGGQQPQHF
TRBJ1-4,15,TRBV6-1,.,.,TGTGCCAGCAGCCCGACGGGGGCAACTAATGAAAAACTGTTTTTT,CASSPTGATNEKLFF
TRBJ2-5,13,TRBV18,.,TRBD1,TGTGCCAGCTCACCTGGGACAGAAGAGACCCAGTACTTC,CASSPGTEETQYF
TRBJ2-7,15,TRBV6-5,.,TRBD2,TGTGCCAGCAGTTATCGGCGGGAGTCGTCCTACGAGCAGTACTTC,CASSYRRESSYEQYF
TRBJ2-7,14,TRBV5-4,once,TRBD1,TGTGCCAGCAGCTTGGGGGGACAGGGTTACGAGCAGTACTTC,CASSLGGQGYEQYF
TRBJ1-2,18,TRBV7-6,.,.,TGTGCCAGCACAGCAACGGCAGGGCCCCCACGAGCTAACTATGGCTACACCTTC,CASTATAGPPRANYGYTF
TRBJ2-7,12,TRBV28,.,.,TGTGCCAGCAGTTTGAGTCCCTACGAGCAGTACTTC,CASSLSPYEQYF
TRBJ2-1,13,TRBV6-1,.,.,TGTGCCAGCAGTGCACACACGTACAATGAGCAGTTCTTC,CASSAHTYNEQFF
TRBJ2-7,15,TRBV5-4,.,.,TGTGCCAGCAGCTTGAGTAGGGACTTACCCTACGAGCAGTACTTC,CASSLSRDLPYEQYF
TRBJ1-5,12,TRBV28,.,.,TGTGCCATACAGGGAAGCAATCAGCCCCAGCATTTT,CAIQGSNQPQHF